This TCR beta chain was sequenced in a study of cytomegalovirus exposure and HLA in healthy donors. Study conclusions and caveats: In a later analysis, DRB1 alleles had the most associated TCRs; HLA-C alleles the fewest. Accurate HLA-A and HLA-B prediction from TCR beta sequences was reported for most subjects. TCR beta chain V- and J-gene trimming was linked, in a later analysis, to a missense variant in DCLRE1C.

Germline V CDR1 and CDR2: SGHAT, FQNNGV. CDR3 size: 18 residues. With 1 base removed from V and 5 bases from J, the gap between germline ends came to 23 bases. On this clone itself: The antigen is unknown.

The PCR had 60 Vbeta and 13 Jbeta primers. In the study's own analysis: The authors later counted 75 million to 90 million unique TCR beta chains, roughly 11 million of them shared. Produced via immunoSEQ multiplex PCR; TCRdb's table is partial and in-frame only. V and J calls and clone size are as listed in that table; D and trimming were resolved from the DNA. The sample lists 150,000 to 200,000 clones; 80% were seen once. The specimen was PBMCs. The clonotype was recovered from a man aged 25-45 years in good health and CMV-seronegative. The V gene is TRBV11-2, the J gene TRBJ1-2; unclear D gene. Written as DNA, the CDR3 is TGTGCCAGCAGCTTAGGTCGGTACCGAGGCCCAATGGAATATGGCTACACCTTC. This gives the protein CASSLGRYRGPMEYGYTF.